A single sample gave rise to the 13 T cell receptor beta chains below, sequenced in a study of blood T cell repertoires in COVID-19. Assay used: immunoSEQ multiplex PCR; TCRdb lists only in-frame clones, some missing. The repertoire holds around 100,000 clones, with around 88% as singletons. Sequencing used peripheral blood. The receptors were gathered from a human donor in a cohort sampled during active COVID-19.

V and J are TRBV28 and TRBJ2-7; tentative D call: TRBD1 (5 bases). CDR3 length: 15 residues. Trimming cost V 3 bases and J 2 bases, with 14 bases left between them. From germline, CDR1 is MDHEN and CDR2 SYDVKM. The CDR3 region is CASSLGPGNAYEQYF. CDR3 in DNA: TGTGCCAGCAGTTTGGGCCCAGGGAACGCCTACGAGCAGTACTTC.

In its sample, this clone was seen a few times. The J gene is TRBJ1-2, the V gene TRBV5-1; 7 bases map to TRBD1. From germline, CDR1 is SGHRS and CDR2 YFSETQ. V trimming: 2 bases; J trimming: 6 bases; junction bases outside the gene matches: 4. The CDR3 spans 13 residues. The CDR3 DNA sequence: TGCGCCAGCAGCTTACAGGGGATCGATGGCTACACCTTC. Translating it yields CASSLQGIDGYTF.

The CDR3 region is CASSQPGESYNEQFF. The CDR3, as DNA: TGCGCCAGCAGCCAACCGGGAGAGTCCTACAATGAGCAGTTCTTC. The V gene is TRBV4-1, the J gene TRBJ2-1, with a weak D call TRBD2 (6 bases). CDR1 MGHRA and CDR2 YSYEKL come from the germline V gene. CDR3 length equals 15 residues. The germline V and J ends were trimmed by 2 bases and 1 base, with 9 bases remaining between them.

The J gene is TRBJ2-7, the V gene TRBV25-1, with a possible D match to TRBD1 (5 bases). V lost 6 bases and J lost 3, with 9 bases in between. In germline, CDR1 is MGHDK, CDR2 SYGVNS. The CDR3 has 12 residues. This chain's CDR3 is CASRFDSYEQYF. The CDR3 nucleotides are TGTGCCAGCAGGTTCGACAGCTACGAGCAGTACTTC.

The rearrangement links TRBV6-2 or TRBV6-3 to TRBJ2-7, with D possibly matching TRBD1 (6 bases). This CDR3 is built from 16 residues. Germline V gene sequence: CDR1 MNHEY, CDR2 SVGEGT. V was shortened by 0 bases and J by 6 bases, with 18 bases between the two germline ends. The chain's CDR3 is CASSYSLGAIGGEQYF. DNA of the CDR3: TGTGCCAGCAGTTACTCGTTGGGGGCTATCGGTGGCGAGCAGTACTTC.

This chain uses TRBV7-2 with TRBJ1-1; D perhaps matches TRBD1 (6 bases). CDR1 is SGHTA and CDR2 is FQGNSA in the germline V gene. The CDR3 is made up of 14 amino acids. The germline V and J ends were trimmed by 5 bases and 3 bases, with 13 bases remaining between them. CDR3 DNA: TGTGCCAGCAGCCTACAGGGCTTGTACACTGAAGCTTTCTTT. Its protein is CASSLQGLYTEAFF. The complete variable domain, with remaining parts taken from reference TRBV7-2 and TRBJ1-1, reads GAGVSQSPSNKVTEKGKDVELRCDPISGHTALYWYRQSLGQGLEFLIYFQGNSAPDKSGLPSDRFSAERTGGSVSTLTIQRTQQEDSAVYLCASSLQGLYTEAFFGQGTRLTVV.

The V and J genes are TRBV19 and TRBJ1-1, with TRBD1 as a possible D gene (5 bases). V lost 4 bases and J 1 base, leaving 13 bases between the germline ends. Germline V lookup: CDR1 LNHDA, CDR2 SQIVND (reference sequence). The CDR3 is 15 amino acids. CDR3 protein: CASSTRQLPNTEAFF. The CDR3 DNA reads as TGTGCCAGTAGTACTCGACAGTTGCCGAACACTGAAGCTTTCTTT.

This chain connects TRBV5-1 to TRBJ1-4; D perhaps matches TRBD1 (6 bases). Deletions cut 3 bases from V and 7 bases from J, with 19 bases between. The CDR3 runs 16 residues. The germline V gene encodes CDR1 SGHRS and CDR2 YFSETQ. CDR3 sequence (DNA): TGCGCCAGCAGCTCCGAGGGGGGGGGCCGAGGTGAAAAACTGTTTTTT. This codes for CASSSEGGGRGEKLFF.

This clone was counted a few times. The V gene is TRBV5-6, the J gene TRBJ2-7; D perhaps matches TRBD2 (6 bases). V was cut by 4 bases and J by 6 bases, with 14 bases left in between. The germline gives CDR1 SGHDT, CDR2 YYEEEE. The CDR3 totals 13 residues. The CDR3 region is CASSPGRGIEQYF. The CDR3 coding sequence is TGTGCCAGCAGCCCGGGACGGGGGATCGAGCAGTACTTC.

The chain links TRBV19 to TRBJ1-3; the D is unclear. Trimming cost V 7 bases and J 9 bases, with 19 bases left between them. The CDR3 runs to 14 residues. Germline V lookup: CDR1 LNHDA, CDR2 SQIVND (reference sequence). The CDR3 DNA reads TGTGCCAGTACCCACTCCGGGAGAGGCCGCACCATATATTTT. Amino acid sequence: CASTHSGRGRTIYF.

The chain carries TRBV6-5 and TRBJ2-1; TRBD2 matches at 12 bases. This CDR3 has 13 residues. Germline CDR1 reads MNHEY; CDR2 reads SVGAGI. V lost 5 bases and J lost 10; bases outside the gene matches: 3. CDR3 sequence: CASSNGLAGEQFF. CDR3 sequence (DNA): TGTGCCAGCAGTAACGGACTAGCGGGAGAGCAGTTCTTC.

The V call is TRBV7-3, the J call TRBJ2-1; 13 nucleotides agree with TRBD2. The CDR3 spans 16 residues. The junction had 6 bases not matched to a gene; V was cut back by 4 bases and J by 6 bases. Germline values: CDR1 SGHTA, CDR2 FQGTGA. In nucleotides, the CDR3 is TGTGCCAGCAGCTCCTCCGGGACTAGCGGGATCAATGAGCAGTTCTTC. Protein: CASSSSGTSGINEQFF.

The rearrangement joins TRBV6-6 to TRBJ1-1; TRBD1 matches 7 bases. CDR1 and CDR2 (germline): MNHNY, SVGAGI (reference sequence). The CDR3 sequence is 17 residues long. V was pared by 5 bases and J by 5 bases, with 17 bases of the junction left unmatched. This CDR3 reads CASSPDPTGWLGTEAFF. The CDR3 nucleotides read TGTGCCAGCAGTCCCGACCCGACAGGGTGGTTGGGGACTGAAGCTTTCTTT.